This T cell receptor beta chain originates from a study of cytomegalovirus exposure and HLA in healthy donors. Study-level points and caveats: The classifier was said to identify cytomegalovirus status with high specificity and sensitivity.

Comment on this clone: Its antigen is as yet unknown.

Germline CDR1 reads ENHRY; CDR2 reads SYGVKD. There are 13 residues in the CDR3. After removal of 3 bases from V and 10 bases from J, the junction contained 4 bases not matched to a gene. PCR involved 60 Vbeta and 13 Jbeta primers. Sequencing was performed with immunoSEQ multiplex PCR; in TCRdb, only in-frame clones are kept and a portion is missing. The table records about 200,000 clones, roughly 77% of them present only once. This sequence was found in a male donor in good health and CMV-seropositive. The source material was PBMCs. This chain links TRBV10-3 with TRBJ2-1; 9 bases line up with TRBD2. The CDR3 nucleotides are TGTGCCATCAGTGACTCGAGCGGGGGGGAGCAGTTCTTC. It encodes CAISDSSGGEQFF.